Shown below are 7 T cell receptor beta chains from a single sample sequenced in a study of cytomegalovirus exposure and HLA in healthy donors. Primers: 60 Vbeta forward and 13 Jbeta reverse. Measured with immunoSEQ multiplex PCR; TCRdb has only the in-frame clones, and not every one. The sample contains 120,000 or so clones, about two thirds of which appear only once. Sample: PBMCs. The receptors here all came from a man aged 25 to 45 in good health and CMV-seronegative.

The genes are TRBV6-5 and TRBJ2-7, with D tentatively TRBD1 (5 bases). This CDR3 is built from 15 residues. V was clipped by 5 bases and J by 4 bases, with 18 bases between them. In germline, CDR1 is MNHEY, CDR2 SVGAGI. CDR3 nucleotide sequence: TGTGCCAGCAGTCGATTCCCAAAGGGGCCTTACGAGCAGTACTTC. Amino acids: CASSRFPKGPYEQYF.

J is TRBJ1-4 and V is TRBV5-4; TRBD1 agrees at 7 bases. V dropped 0 bases and J dropped 4; count of bases not matched to a gene: 3. This CDR3 spans 15 amino acids. Germline loops: CDR1 SGHNT, CDR2 YYREEE (reference sequence). The CDR3 nucleotides are TGTGCCAGCAGCTTGGATCGACAGGGTAATGAAAAACTGTTTTTT. Translation: CASSLDRQGNEKLFF.

The chain combines TRBV27 with TRBJ1-5; tentatively, D is TRBD1 (6 bases). Germline-derived CDR1 and CDR2 are MNHEY and SMNVEV (reference sequence). The CDR3 is 14 amino acids. Trimming shortened V by 2 bases and J by 7 bases, and 12 bases separated the two germline ends. The CDR3 here is CASSLARGGQPQHF. The CDR3 DNA is TGTGCCAGCAGTTTAGCCAGGGGTGGCCAGCCCCAGCATTTT.

This chain connects TRBV28 to TRBJ2-7, with 9 bases matching TRBD1. The germline V gene has CDR1 MDHEN and CDR2 SYDVKM. V trimming: 4 bases; J trimming: 2 bases; junction bases outside the gene matches: 9. CDR3 length equals 16 residues. CDR3: CASSYGDRVITYEQYF. DNA for the CDR3: TGTGCCAGCAGTTATGGGGACAGGGTAATTACCTACGAGCAGTACTTC.

This chain links TRBV30 with TRBJ1-2; D unclear. This CDR3 spans 11 amino acids. V lost 3 bases, J lost 5 bases, and 7 bases lay in between. Per germline, CDR1 GTSNPN and CDR2 SVGIG (reference sequence). The CDR3 here is CAWRRVYGYTF. DNA for the CDR3: TGTGCCTGGAGACGGGTTTATGGCTACACCTTC. The entire variable domain, with the rest obtained from reference TRBV30 and TRBJ1-2, is as follows: SQTIHQWPATLVQPVGSPLSLECTVEGTSNPNLYWYRQAAGRGLQLLFYSVGIGQISSEVPQNLSASRPQDRQFILSSKKLLLSDSGFYLCAWRRVYGYTFGSGTRLTVV.

The DNA of the CDR3 is TGTGCCACCGAACCAGGGACAGGAATTAATTCACCCCTCCACTTT. Encoded protein: CATEPGTGINSPLHF. The V call is TRBV28, the J call TRBJ1-6; 8 positions match TRBD1. Per germline, CDR1 MDHEN and CDR2 SYDVKM. Trimming removed 10 bases from V and 6 bases from J; junction bases left unmatched: 11. CDR3 length: 15 amino acids.

This clone has just one count. The J gene is TRBJ1-3, the V gene TRBV18; TRBD1 is a possible D gene (5 bases). V lost 3 bases, J lost 6 bases, and 15 bases lay in between. Germline V gene data show CDR1 as KGHSH and CDR2 as LQKENI. The CDR3 runs 15 residues. Here the CDR3 reads CASSPMFGQLNTIYF. CDR3 in DNA: TGTGCCAGCTCACCGATGTTCGGACAATTAAACACCATATATTTT.